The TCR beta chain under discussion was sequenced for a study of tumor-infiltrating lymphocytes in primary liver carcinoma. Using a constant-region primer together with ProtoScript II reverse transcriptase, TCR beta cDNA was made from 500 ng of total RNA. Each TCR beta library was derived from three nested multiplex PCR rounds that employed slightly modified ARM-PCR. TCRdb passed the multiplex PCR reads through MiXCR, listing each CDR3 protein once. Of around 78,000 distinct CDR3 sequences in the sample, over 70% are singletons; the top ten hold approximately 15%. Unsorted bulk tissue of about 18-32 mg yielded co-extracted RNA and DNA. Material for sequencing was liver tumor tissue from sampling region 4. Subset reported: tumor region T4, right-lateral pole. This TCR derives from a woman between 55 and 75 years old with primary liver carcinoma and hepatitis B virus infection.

CDR3 DNA: TGCAGCGTTGTCGGGCAGGTAGGGGTTGTTGGCAAAGCTTTCTTT. Residues: CSVVGQVGVVGKAFF. The chain is built from TRBV29-1 and TRBJ1-1, with a weak D call TRBD1 (5 bases). CDR1 and CDR2 from the germline V gene are SQVTM and ANQGSEA. Trimming left V 4 bases short and J 9 bases short, with 24 bases between. CDR3 length equals 15 residues.